This TCR beta chain is drawn from a study of T-cell reconstitution after alpha-beta-depleted transplantation in children. The study's findings and limits: The authors attributed T-cell counts and diversity one year after transplant mostly to newly produced T cells. The study traced high day-60 TCRbeta diversity in some patients to surviving recipient T cells and thymic progenitors.

Germline values: CDR1 DFQATT, CDR2 SNEGSKA (reference sequence). The CDR3 consists of 13 residues. With V trimmed by 6 bases and J by 8 bases, 9 bases remained unmatched. Researchers prepared the TCRbeta library using unique molecular identifiers, the study reports. A single record per CDR3 protein comes from TCRdb applying MiXCR to the PCR reads. The data show under 20,000 distinct CDR3 sequences, with 13% seen just once and around 38% held by the top ten. Turning to this clonotype: The antigen is unknown.

This sequence joins TRBV20-1 and TRBJ1-4; 7 nucleotides match TRBD1. This TCR derives from a female patient between 2 and 10 years old who had a stem cell transplant for congenital amegakaryocytic thrombocytopenia, so the T cells may come from the graft donor. Specimen: PBMCs, mostly from graft donor cells, collected 60 days after TCRalphabeta/CD19-depleted stem cell transplant. The CDR3 is CSAVEDRVEKLFF. The CDR3 DNA is TGCAGTGCCGTTGAAGACAGGGTCGAAAAACTGTTTTTT.